A single sample is the source of the 15 T cell receptor beta chains below, sequenced in a study of T cell changes during pregnancy in multiple sclerosis. Profiled with immunoSEQ multiplex PCR; TCRdb holds only in-frame clones, not every one. Counted here are about 58,000 clones, about 90% occurring once; the ten biggest clones make up about 0.5%. The starting material was CD4+ T cells from peripheral blood mononuclear cells, obtained after pregnancy. These receptors all come from a female donor in good health, enrolled as a control in a pregnancy study.

This clone was seen once. The chain couples TRBV5-6 to TRBJ1-3; D is perhaps TRBD1 (6 bases). The germline V gene encodes CDR1 SGHDT and CDR2 YYEEEE. The germline V and J ends were trimmed by 5 bases and 2 bases, with 14 bases remaining between them. This CDR3 has 15 residues. CDR3 nucleotides: TGTGCCAGCAGGATTCAGGGGAGGGCTGGAAACACCATATATTTT. Translated: CASRIQGRAGNTIYF.

This chain joins TRBV9 and TRBJ1-5; D not certain. Germline V gene sequence: CDR1 SGDLS, CDR2 YYNGEE. The V end was cut by 1 base, the J end by 0 bases, with 8 bases between. The CDR3 length is 15 residues. The CDR3 DNA is TGTGCCAGCAGCGTAAGCGGTAATAGCAATCAGCCCCAGCATTTT. It yields the protein CASSVSGNSNQPQHF.

The DNA of the CDR3 is TGCGCCAGCAGCCAAGAGGGGGCAAGTGATTATTCACCCCTCCACTTT. This gives the protein CASSQEGASDYSPLHF. The V gene is TRBV4-3, the J gene TRBJ1-6; D is perhaps TRBD1 (6 bases). Looked up from germline, CDR1 is LGHNA and CDR2 is YSLEER. V gave up 0 bases and J gave up 8 bases, with 14 bases separating them. CDR3 length: 16 residues.

V and J are TRBV18 and TRBJ2-7; weak D call: TRBD2 (6 bases). Trimming removed 3 bases from V and 0 bases from J, with 12 bases in between. Germline-derived CDR1 and CDR2 are KGHSH and LQKENI. This CDR3 comprises 15 residues. CDR3 protein: CASSPLQTSSYEQYF. DNA of the CDR3: TGTGCCAGCTCACCCCTTCAGACTAGCTCCTACGAGCAGTACTTC.

The chain carries TRBV11-2 and TRBJ2-7; D possibly corresponds to TRBD2 (5 bases). The germline gives CDR1 SGHAT, CDR2 FQNNGV. The CDR3 spans 12 residues. The V gene lost 2 bases and the J gene lost 6 bases, with 8 bases spanning the gap. The CDR3 reads CASSLRRGEQYF. The DNA for the CDR3 is TGTGCCAGCAGCTTACGTCGGGGCGAGCAGTACTTC.

The rearrangement joins TRBV30 to TRBJ2-2; D remains unclear. Trimming stripped 0 bases from V and 5 bases from J, with 10 bases between. There are 14 residues in the CDR3. Germline-derived CDR1 and CDR2 are GTSNPN and SVGIG (reference sequence). CDR3 coding DNA: TGTGCCTGGAGTGTATCCCCCCTAACCGGGGAGCTGTTTTTT. The encoded protein is CAWSVSPLTGELFF.

This clone is a singleton in its sample. The J gene is TRBJ2-3, the V gene TRBV7-9, with 8 positions matching TRBD2. Germline assignment: CDR1 SEHNR and CDR2 FQNEAQ (reference sequence). CDR3 size: 16 residues. Losses at the gene ends were 1 base for V and 5 bases for J; bases not matched to a gene: 8. The CDR3 DNA follows: TGTGCCAGCAGCTTAGGAGCGGGGGCCCCGGGAGATACGCAGTATTTT. This encodes CASSLGAGAPGDTQYF.

The V call is TRBV6-4, the J call TRBJ2-3; the D gene is possibly TRBD1 (6 bases). From germline, CDR1 is MRHNA and CDR2 SNTAGT. The CDR3 runs 14 residues. Trimming removed 3 bases from V and 3 bases from J, with 10 bases in between. The CDR3 region has the DNA TGTGCCAGCAGTGATGGGCAGGGGACAGATACGCAGTATTTT. This sequence encodes CASSDGQGTDTQYF.

This chain uses TRBV11-2 with TRBJ2-7, with D possibly TRBD1 on 5 matching bases. The CDR3 loop spans 15 amino acids. Trimming removed 4 bases at V and 2 bases at J, with 15 bases between. Germline assignment: CDR1 SGHAT and CDR2 FQNNGV. The CDR3 protein is CASSSVRDGPYEQYF. CDR3 DNA sequence: TGTGCCAGCAGCTCAGTCAGGGATGGCCCCTACGAGCAGTACTTC.

Details on this clone: Other DNA sequences of this sample code for an identical CDR3. Here the CDR3 reads CAISGPGDGYTF. The DNA of the CDR3 is TGTGCCATCAGCGGGCCGGGGGATGGCTACACCTTC. The chain couples TRBV10-3 to TRBJ1-2; D is perhaps TRBD1 (5 bases). CDR1 ENHRY and CDR2 SYGVKD come from the germline V gene. V lost 6 bases, J lost 6 bases, and 11 bases lay in between. CDR3 size: 12 residues.

This clone was counted between two and nine times. The V and J genes are TRBV6-1 and TRBJ2-3; D is possibly TRBD2 (5 bases). The CDR3 totals 14 residues. Trimming stripped 5 bases from V and 3 bases from J, with 12 bases between. The germline V gene has CDR1 MNHNS and CDR2 SASEGT. CDR3 bases: TGTGCCAGCAGTTCGGCGGGTAGTACAGATACGCAGTATTTT. Translation: CASSSAGSTDTQYF.

Only a few counts were recorded for this clone. V is TRBV19 and J is TRBJ1-6; D unresolved. The CDR3 spans 14 residues. The germline V gene encodes CDR1 LNHDA and CDR2 SQIVND (reference sequence). V lost 8 bases, J lost 7 bases, and 15 bases lay in between. The CDR3 nucleotides are TGTGCCAGTGGCCGAGACGCGGAGAATTCACCCCTCCACTTT. Its translation: CASGRDAENSPLHF.

The chain recombines TRBV6-5 with TRBJ2-7; no reliable D call. The CDR3 runs to 14 residues. Germline CDR1 and CDR2: MNHEY and SVGAGI. Trimming left V 0 bases short and J 3 bases short, with 9 bases between. The CDR3 region has the DNA TGTGCCAGCAGTTACTCGCGGTCCAGCTACGAGCAGTACTTC. Translated: CASSYSRSSYEQYF.

The CDR3 spells CASSLSPHTVNEKLFF. The CDR3 bases are TGTGCCAGCAGCCTATCCCCACACACAGTAAATGAAAAACTGTTTTTT. The V and J genes are TRBV9 and TRBJ1-4; D is uncertain. Trimming pared 4 bases from V and 5 bases from J, leaving 18 bases between. This CDR3 has 16 amino acids. CDR1 SGDLS and CDR2 YYNGEE come from the germline V gene.

The chain joins TRBV2 to TRBJ2-5; D uncertain. Germline lookup yields CDR1 SNHLY and CDR2 FYNNEI. The CDR3 is made up of 16 amino acids. Between the trimmed V and J ends, which lost 0 bases and 1 base, there was a span of 12 bases. The CDR3 coding sequence is TGTGCCAGCAGTGAAGCGCTTCCTGGCATCCAAGAGACCCAGTACTTC. Amino acid sequence: CASSEALPGIQETQYF.